A selection of T cell receptor beta chains follows, all from one sample in a study of control samples from healthy donors and cancer patients. Only in-frame clones appear in the TCRdb table, and some are missing; sequencing was by immunoSEQ multiplex PCR. The data hold roughly 45,000 clones, with about 92% observed a single time. Sequencing was carried out using PBMCs. The receptors stem from a man in his thirties or forties with colorectal cancer. Both conserved end residues are part of each CDR3. Fields, in order: clone size, J gene, V gene, D gene, CDR3 protein, CDR3 DNA. The D gene is left open where the match is weak. Some rows mark clone size as missing; the rest say once, few, many or name a class of expanded clone.

NA | TRBJ2-3 | TRBV5-4 | NA | CASSLSGGGTDTQYF | TGTGCCAGCAGCTTGTCCGGGGGTGGAACAGATACGCAGTATTTT
few | TRBJ2-2 | TRBV14 | NA | CASSQFRGSNTGELFF | TGTGCCAGCAGCCAATTCAGGGGCTCGAACACCGGGGAGCTGTTTTTT
NA | TRBJ1-2 | TRBV19 | NA | CASIGGNGYTF | TGTGCCAGTATCGGCGGGAATGGCTACACCTTC
NA | TRBJ1-2 | TRBV3-1/TRBV3-2 | NA | CASSQDAQDFYGYTF | TGTGCCAGCAGCCAAGATGCACAGGATTTCTATGGCTACACCTTC
NA | TRBJ1-4 | TRBV5-6 | NA | CASSPLGDEKLFF | TGTGCCAGCAGCCCCTTGGGGGATGAAAAACTGTTTTTT
NA | TRBJ1-6 | TRBV30 | NA | CAWSVRTWYNSPLHF | TGTGCCTGGAGTGTCCGGACGTGGTATAATTCACCCCTCCACTTT
NA | TRBJ1-4 | TRBV5-4 | NA | CASSSPGRGNGLFF | TGTGCCAGCAGCTCCCCCGGTCGGGGGAATGGACTGTTTTTT
few | TRBJ2-2 | TRBV4-3 | NA | CASSQEDIYTGELFF | TGCGCCAGCAGCCAAGAAGACATATACACCGGGGAGCTGTTTTTT
NA | TRBJ1-2 | TRBV18 | NA | CASSPLKQGGNYGYTF | TGTGCCAGCTCACCACTTAAACAGGGAGGTAACTATGGCTACACCTTC
NA | TRBJ1-1 | TRBV19 | TRBD1 | CASTGTGGSGTEAFF | TGTGCCAGCACCGGGACAGGGGGCAGTGGCACTGAAGCTTTCTTT
once | TRBJ2-5 | TRBV5-6 | NA | CASSLIIRSKETQYF | TGTGCCAGCAGCTTGATCATACGTTCAAAAGAGACCCAGTACTTC
NA | TRBJ2-3 | TRBV10-2 | TRBD1 | CASSEPGQGTDTQYF | TGCGCCAGCAGTGAGCCGGGACAGGGAACAGATACGCAGTATTTT
NA | TRBJ2-5 | TRBV2 | NA | CASQTGSQETQYF | TGTGCCAGTCAGACAGGCAGCCAAGAGACCCAGTACTTC
NA | TRBJ1-1 | TRBV29-1 | TRBD1 | CSDTGQGPTEAFF | TGCAGCGATACGGGACAGGGCCCCACTGAAGCTTTCTTT
NA | TRBJ1-6 | TRBV3-1/TRBV3-2 | NA | CASSQEPKSPLHF | TGTGCCAGCAGCCAGGAGCCTAAATCACCCCTCCACTTT
NA | TRBJ1-2 | TRBV6-5 | TRBD1 | CASSQGGGYTF | TGTGCCAGCAGTCAGGGGGGCGGCTACACCTTC
NA | TRBJ1-5 | TRBV7-2 | NA | CASSLASYSNQPQHF | TGTGCCAGCAGCTTAGCCTCCTATAGCAATCAGCCCCAGCATTTT
NA | TRBJ1-4 | TRBV20-1 | NA | CSASKLTIGGEKLFF | TGCAGTGCTAGTAAACTAACCATAGGAGGGGAAAAACTGTTTTTT
NA | TRBJ1-3 | TRBV5-1 | TRBD1 | CASSSQGAGGNTIYF | TGCGCCAGCAGCTCACAGGGGGCTGGTGGAAACACCATATATTTT
NA | TRBJ2-3 | TRBV6-1 | NA | CASSGGTLASTDTQYF | TGTGCCAGCAGTGGCGGGACTCTTGCTAGCACAGATACGCAGTATTTT
NA | TRBJ2-1 | TRBV14 | NA | CASSQGNELTQFF | TGTGCCAGCAGCCAAGGTAACGAACTTACACAGTTCTTC
NA | TRBJ2-2 | TRBV4-1 | NA | CASSPYNGFTGELFF | TGCGCCAGCAGCCCATACAATGGGTTCACCGGGGAGCTGTTTTTT
NA | TRBJ2-1 | TRBV12-3/TRBV12-4 | NA | CASELSYYNEQFF | TGTGCCAGCGAGCTGAGCTACTACAATGAGCAGTTCTTC
NA | TRBJ1-1 | TRBV7-9 | TRBD1 | CASIWSLQGVTEAFF | TGTGCCAGCATATGGAGCCTGCAGGGGGTCACTGAAGCTTTCTTT
NA | TRBJ2-2 | TRBV7-8 | NA | CASSEISGGELFF | TGTGCCAGCAGCGAAATTTCCGGCGGGGAGCTGTTTTTT
NA | TRBJ2-7 | TRBV25-1 | NA | CASSAPNYEQYF | TGTGCCAGCAGTGCTCCAAACTACGAGCAGTACTTC
few | TRBJ2-3 | TRBV6-2/TRBV6-3 | NA | CASSDLGGTDTQYF | TGTGCCAGCAGTGATCTCGGGGGAACAGATACGCAGTATTTT
once | TRBJ2-2 | TRBV24-1 | NA | CATSDSKLGGTGELFF | TGTGCCACCAGTGATTCAAAATTGGGCGGTACCGGGGAGCTGTTTTTT
NA | TRBJ2-6 | TRBV6-5 | NA | CASSYDPGAGANVLTF | TGTGCCAGCAGTTACGATCCAGGGGCTGGGGCCAACGTCCTGACTTTC
NA | TRBJ2-1 | TRBV9 | NA | CASSRTEKSSYNEQFF | TGTGCCAGCAGCAGGACAGAAAAAAGCTCCTACAATGAGCAGTTCTTC
NA | TRBJ2-1 | TRBV19 | TRBD2 | CASSIRSGGAISTNEQFF | TGTGCCAGTAGTATAAGAAGCGGGGGGGCCATCTCTACCAATGAGCAGTTCTTC
NA | TRBJ2-5 | TRBV7-9 | NA | CASSLGALGGRETQYF | TGTGCCAGCAGCCTAGGAGCCTTAGGGGGTAGAGAGACCCAGTACTTC
once | TRBJ1-5 | TRBV6-2/TRBV6-3 | TRBD1 | CASSCPDRGLMCGQPQHF | TGTGCCAGCAGTTGCCCCGACAGGGGGCTCATGTGTGGTCAGCCCCAGCATTTT
NA | TRBJ1-2 | TRBV10-2 | NA | CASSDRFPGFYGYTF | TGCGCCAGCAGTGACAGGTTTCCAGGCTTCTATGGCTACACCTTC
NA | TRBJ2-7 | TRBV30 | TRBD2 | CAFRTSGGNSYEQYF | TGTGCCTTTAGGACTAGCGGGGGGAACTCCTACGAGCAGTACTTC
NA | TRBJ1-1 | TRBV30 | NA | CAWTGHYGSQNTEAFF | TGTGCCTGGACCGGACACTATGGTTCCCAGAACACTGAAGCTTTCTTT
NA | TRBJ1-1 | TRBV18 | NA | CASSPQGNTEAFF | TGTGCCAGCTCACCACAGGGGAACACTGAAGCTTTCTTT
NA | TRBJ1-4 | TRBV7-9 | TRBD1 | CASGTGSTTNEKLFF | TGTGCCAGCGGGACAGGGTCCACAACTAATGAAAAACTGTTTTTT
NA | TRBJ2-7 | TRBV5-6 | TRBD2 | CASIGGGTSYEQYF | TGTGCCAGCATTGGCGGGGGAACGTCCTACGAGCAGTACTTC
NA | TRBJ2-4 | TRBV6-2/TRBV6-3 | NA | CASSTDRKNIQYF | TGTGCCAGCAGTACCGACCGCAAAAACATTCAGTACTTC
NA | TRBJ1-3 | TRBV19 | NA | CASSILTDAAAVLSGNTIYF | TGTGCCAGTAGTATATTGACTGATGCGGCAGCGGTTCTCTCTGGAAACACCATATATTTT